The rows below give T cell receptor beta chains drawn from one sample of a study of PD-1 blockade in classical Hodgkin lymphoma. The method was immunoSEQ multiplex PCR; TCRdb's version includes in-frame clones alone and lacks a portion of them. The sample includes fewer than 40,000 clones, roughly 92% of them seen just once. Sequencing was done on a sample of peripheral blood mononuclear cells (PBMCs). Receptors originate from a human donor with classical Hodgkin lymphoma. CDR3s include the opening cysteine and the closing phenylalanine or tryptophan. Each record gives: J gene, V gene, D gene, clone size, CDR3 DNA, CDR3 protein. The D gene is left open where the match is weak. Some rows have no size entry. The others give once, few or many, or a class for an expanded clone.

TRBJ2-7 | TRBV15 | . | . | TGTGCCACCAGCAGGGAAGGGAGAGGACGCGAGCAGTACTTC | CATSREGRGREQYF
TRBJ1-1 | TRBV2 | . | . | TGTGCCAGCAGTGATCGGGGGGCTACTGCTTTCTTT | CASSDRGATAFF
TRBJ2-6 | TRBV7-9 | . | . | TGTGCCAGCAGCTTAGTGGGTTCTGGGGCCAACGTCCTGACTTTC | CASSLVGSGANVLTF
TRBJ2-7 | TRBV6-1 | TRBD1 | . | TGTGCCAGCAGTGAAGTGATGACAGGGGAGGATACCTACGAGCAGTACTTC | CASSEVMTGEDTYEQYF
TRBJ2-7 | TRBV11-2 | . | . | TGTGCCAGCCGCAGCCTGAGAAGCTCCTACGAGCAGTACTTC | CASRSLRSSYEQYF
TRBJ1-1 | TRBV6-1 | . | . | TGTGCCAGCAGGTTTTCAGGAGTCACTGAAGCTTTCTTT | CASRFSGVTEAFF
TRBJ1-2 | TRBV6-5 | . | few | TGTGCCAGCAGAGGCGGGGGGCAGCATGGCTACACCTTC | CASRGGGQHGYTF
TRBJ2-7 | TRBV10-1 | TRBD2 | few | TGCGCCAGCAGTGCCGGGACTAGCGGATACGAGCAGTACTTC | CASSAGTSGYEQYF
TRBJ1-1 | TRBV15 | . | . | TGTGCCACCAGCAGAGATTTGAGAGGCGACACTGAAGCTTTCTTT | CATSRDLRGDTEAFF
TRBJ1-2 | TRBV6-1 | . | . | TGTGCCAGTTGCCAAAAAGGGGGACTTAACTATGGCTACACCTTC | CASCQKGGLNYGYTF
TRBJ2-7 | TRBV9 | . | . | TGTGCCAGCAGCCCTCCGGGCTCCTACGAGCAGTACTTC | CASSPPGSYEQYF
TRBJ2-3 | TRBV7-9 | . | . | TGTGCCAGCAGCTTACTCGGGCTAGGCACAGATACGCAGTATTTT | CASSLLGLGTDTQYF
TRBJ2-1 | TRBV14 | TRBD2 | . | TGTGCCAGCAGCCCGACTGACCCCGGGACTAGCGGGAGGGCCGGGTACAATGAGCAGTTCTTC | CASSPTDPGTSGRAGYNEQFF
TRBJ2-1 | TRBV28 | . | . | TGTGCCAGCAGTTTCGGCAGATACAATGAGCAGTTCTTC | CASSFGRYNEQFF
TRBJ2-1 | TRBV9 | TRBD2 | . | TGTGCCAGCAGCGTACAAGCGGGGGCCAGGAATGAGCAGTTCTTC | CASSVQAGARNEQFF
TRBJ2-7 | TRBV15 | TRBD1 | . | TGTGCCATCGCGACAGGGGAAGGCTACGAGCAGTACTTC | CAIATGEGYEQYF
TRBJ2-3 | TRBV15 | . | . | TGTGCCACCAGCAGGAGGACAATTAGCACAGATACGCAGTATTTT | CATSRRTISTDTQYF
TRBJ2-2 | TRBV5-1 | . | . | TGCGCCAGCAGCTTGCAAATGGCAGCGAACACCGGGGAGCTGTTTTTT | CASSLQMAANTGELFF
TRBJ2-1 | TRBV7-2 | TRBD2 | . | TGTGCCAGCAGCTTATGGGGACTAGCGGGAGTTAGGGATGAGCAGTTCTTC | CASSLWGLAGVRDEQFF
TRBJ2-1 | TRBV2 | TRBD2 | . | TGTGCCAGCACTTGGTCGGGACTAACCTACAATGAGCAGTTCTTC | CASTWSGLTYNEQFF
TRBJ2-3 | TRBV11-3 | . | . | TGTGCCAGCAGCTCCCGCCCCGCAGATACGCAGTATTTT | CASSSRPADTQYF
TRBJ2-7 | TRBV5-1 | . | . | TGCGCCAGCAGTGTGGGTTTAGGTGGCTACGAGCAGTACTTC | CASSVGLGGYEQYF
TRBJ2-1 | TRBV7-9 | . | . | TGTGCCAGCAGCTTAGCGGGGGGTTACAATGAGCAGTTCTTC | CASSLAGGYNEQFF
TRBJ2-7 | TRBV7-9 | TRBD2 | . | TGTGCCAGCAGCTTGGGACTATATCCTGGCGAGCAGTACTTC | CASSLGLYPGEQYF
TRBJ2-3 | TRBV2 | TRBD2 | . | TGTGCCAGCAGTCAGAGACTAGCGGGAGACCAGTATTTT | CASSQRLAGDQYF
TRBJ2-3 | TRBV28 | TRBD2 | . | TGTGCCAGCAGTTTAGCGGGGGCAGATACGCAGTATTTT | CASSLAGADTQYF
TRBJ2-7 | TRBV28 | . | . | TGTGCCAGCAGTTTATCTCGACGGTCCTACGAGCAGTACTTC | CASSLSRRSYEQYF
TRBJ2-5 | TRBV10-2 | . | . | TGCGCCAGCAGTGAAGGAAGGCGGGAGACCCAGTACTTC | CASSEGRRETQYF
TRBJ2-5 | TRBV28 | TRBD1 | . | TGTGCCAGCAGTTTAGCAGGCTCAGGGGGTATAGGAGAGACCCAGTACTTC | CASSLAGSGGIGETQYF
TRBJ1-1 | TRBV2 | . | . | TGTGCCAGTACCCCCGGGGTCAGAACTGAAGCTTTCTTT | CASTPGVRTEAFF
TRBJ2-2 | TRBV29-1 | . | . | TGCAGCGCCTCAGGGCTTATGGGCACCGGGGAGCTGTTTTTT | CSASGLMGTGELFF
TRBJ2-2 | TRBV5-1 | . | . | TGCGCCACTATGCCGGGGACGAACACCGGGGAGCTGTTTTTT | CATMPGTNTGELFF
TRBJ1-4 | TRBV2 | TRBD1 | . | TGTGCCAGCAGGCCCCCTACAGGGGTTAATGAAAAACTGTTTTTT | CASRPPTGVNEKLFF
TRBJ2-2 | TRBV10-3 | TRBD1 | . | TGTGCCATCAGTGAGTTCCGACAGGGGTCCACCGGGGAGCTGTTTTTT | CAISEFRQGSTGELFF
TRBJ1-1 | TRBV7-2 | . | . | TGTGCCAGCAGCACGGGGCGGATGAACACTGAAGCTTTCTTT | CASSTGRMNTEAFF
TRBJ1-2 | TRBV5-4 | . | . | TGTGCCAGCAGCACCCAACTGGGGTTGGACTATGGCTACACCTTC | CASSTQLGLDYGYTF
TRBJ2-7 | TRBV5-1 | . | . | TGCGCCAGCAGCTTGGCCCCCTTGAGAGAGCAGTACTTC | CASSLAPLREQYF
TRBJ2-7 | TRBV27 | . | . | TGTGCCAGCAGGTCCCGTAGAAACTACGAGCAGTACTTC | CASRSRRNYEQYF
TRBJ2-7 | TRBV9 | . | . | TGTGCCAGCAGCGAGGGAGGGGGCCCGCGAACCGAGCAGTACTTC | CASSEGGGPRTEQYF
TRBJ1-2 | TRBV4-3 | TRBD1 | once | TGCGCCAGCAGCCATACCGGACCGGGACAGGTACCCTATGGCTACACCTTC | CASSHTGPGQVPYGYTF
TRBJ1-1 | TRBV20-1 | . | few | TGCAGTGCTAGCCAAAACACTGAAGCTTTCTTT | CSASQNTEAFF
TRBJ2-1 | TRBV2 | . | . | TGTGCCAGCAACGGCTACGGCTCCTACAATGAGCAGTTCTTC | CASNGYGSYNEQFF
TRBJ2-7 | TRBV4-1 | TRBD1 | . | TGCGCCAGCAGCTACAAGGGGGCAGGCTACGAGCAGTACTTC | CASSYKGAGYEQYF
TRBJ2-4 | TRBV18 | . | . | TGTGCCAGCTCACCACCGCCCCCGAAAAACATTCAGTACTTC | CASSPPPPKNIQYF
TRBJ1-5 | TRBV9 | . | . | TGTGCCAGCAGCGTAGTGGGCCTCTTT | CASSVVGLF
TRBJ2-3 | TRBV7-2 | TRBD1 | . | TGTGCCAGCAGCTTAACAGGGGTAACAGATACGCAGTATTTT | CASSLTGVTDTQYF
TRBJ2-6 | TRBV18 | . | few | TGTGCCAGCTCACCACCGAGCTCTGGGGCCAACGTCCTGACTTTC | CASSPPSSGANVLTF
TRBJ1-6 | TRBV18 | . | . | TGTGCCAGCTCACCGGGGGGTGGTAATTCACCCCTCCACTTT | CASSPGGGNSPLHF
TRBJ1-2 | TRBV30 | . | few | TGTGCCTGGAGGAGGGGAGGGAGGGATGGCTACACCTTC | CAWRRGGRDGYTF
TRBJ1-1 | TRBV29-1 | . | . | TGCAGCGTTGAAAGGGGACACTTGAACACTGAAGCTTTCTTT | CSVERGHLNTEAFF
TRBJ2-2 | TRBV7-3 | . | . | TGTGCCAGCAGCGTGCAGCACACCGGGGAGCTGTTTTTT | CASSVQHTGELFF
TRBJ2-3 | TRBV5-1 | . | . | TGCGCCAGCAGCTGGACCCTGTTCGGGACAGATACGCAGTATTTT | CASSWTLFGTDTQYF
TRBJ2-7 | TRBV7-2 | . | . | TGTGCCAGCAGCTTGGGGCGGGGTTACCCCTACGAGCAGTACTTC | CASSLGRGYPYEQYF